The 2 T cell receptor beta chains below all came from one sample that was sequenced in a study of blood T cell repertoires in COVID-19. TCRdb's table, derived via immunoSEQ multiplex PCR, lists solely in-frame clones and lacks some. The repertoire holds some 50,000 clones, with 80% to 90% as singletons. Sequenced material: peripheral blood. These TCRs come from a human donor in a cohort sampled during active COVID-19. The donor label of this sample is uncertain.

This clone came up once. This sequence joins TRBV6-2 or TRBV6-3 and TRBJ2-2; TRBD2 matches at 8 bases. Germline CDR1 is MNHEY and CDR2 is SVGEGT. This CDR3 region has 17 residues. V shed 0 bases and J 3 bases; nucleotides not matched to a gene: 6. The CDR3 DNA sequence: TGTGCCAGCAGTTACTCCACCGGGGGGGCGTACACCGGGGAGCTGTTTTTT. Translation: CASSYSTGGAYTGELFF.

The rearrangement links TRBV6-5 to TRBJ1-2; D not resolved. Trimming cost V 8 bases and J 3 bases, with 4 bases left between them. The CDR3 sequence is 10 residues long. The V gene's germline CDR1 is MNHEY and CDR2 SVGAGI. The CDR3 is CASSDYGYTF. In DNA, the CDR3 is TGTGCCAGCTCCGACTATGGCTACACCTTC.